The T cell receptor beta chain described here comes from a study of blood T cell repertoires in COVID-19. Here immunoSEQ multiplex PCR was the method, and the copy in TCRdb shows in-frame clones only, minus some. Of about 230,000 clones listed, roughly 88% are singletons. Participants reported their clinical history, and cohort assignment relied on those reports. Germline loops: CDR1 SGHKS, CDR2 YYEKEE (reference sequence). The CDR3 is made up of 16 amino acids. V lost 4 bases and J lost 1; bases outside the gene matches: 9. Sequences were obtained from PBMCs or T cells enriched from blood (not recorded which). The chain joins TRBV5-5 to TRBJ1-1; 8 bases align to TRBD1. The receptor was isolated from a middle-aged woman with acute COVID-19. CDR3 nucleotide sequence: TGTGCCAGCAGCCTGGATTACAGGGGGACGAACACTGAAGCTTTCTTT. Residues: CASSLDYRGTNTEAFF.